Below are 21 T cell receptor beta chains sequenced from a single sample in a study of OX40 agonist ivuxolimab in advanced cancers. Clones were sequenced by immunoSEQ multiplex PCR, and TCRdb holds only the in-frame ones, with some missing. The data hold some 60,000 clones, with approximately 90% observed a single time. Sequencing was performed on CD4+ or CD8+ T cells sorted from blood, taken in a trial of the OX40 agonist ivuxolimab. All receptors come from an adult with an advanced solid tumor such as melanoma, head and neck, liver or kidney cancer.

This chain links TRBV29-1 with TRBJ2-7, with 8 bases matching TRBD1. The CDR3 totals 12 residues. The germline gives CDR1 SQVTM, CDR2 ANQGSEA. With 6 bases clipped from V and 5 bases from J, the junction kept 6 bases outside the gene matches. CDR3 bases: TGCAGCGTCCGGACAGGGATGGACGAGCAGTACTTC. Its protein is CSVRTGMDEQYF.

The chain carries TRBV7-2 and TRBJ2-1, with D perhaps TRBD2 (7 bases). V was cut by 6 bases and J by 12 bases, with 21 bases left in between. Germline-derived CDR1 and CDR2 are SGHTA and FQGNSA. The CDR3 is made up of 14 amino acids. The CDR3 protein is CASRGGATPNRQFF. The CDR3 DNA follows: TGTGCCAGCAGAGGGGGGGCGACCCCCAATCGGCAGTTCTTC.

The chain recombines TRBV29-1 with TRBJ2-1; 8 bases fit TRBD1. V lost 1 base to trimming and J lost 5 bases; unmatched junction nucleotides: 1. Germline CDR1 and CDR2: SQVTM and ANQGSEA. This CDR3 comprises 13 residues. This chain's CDR3 is CSVEGTGNNEQFF. Written as DNA, the CDR3 is TGCAGCGTTGAAGGGACAGGGAACAATGAGCAGTTCTTC.

This chain joins TRBV7-2 and TRBJ2-7, with a weak D call TRBD1 (6 bases). Germline values: CDR1 SGHTA, CDR2 FQGNSA. The V and J ends lost 0 bases and 7 bases respectively, with 22 bases between them. This CDR3 spans 17 amino acids. The CDR3 reads CASSLAMMGPGEVEQYF. The CDR3 DNA follows: TGTGCCAGCAGCTTAGCAATGATGGGGCCAGGGGAAGTGGAGCAGTACTTC.

The chain links TRBV27 to TRBJ2-2; TRBD1 matches at 8 bases. Losses at the gene ends were 8 bases for V and 0 bases for J; bases not matched to a gene: 5. This CDR3 contains 15 residues. Germline V gene lookup returns CDR1 MNHEY and CDR2 SMNVEV (reference sequence). The DNA of the CDR3 is TGTGCCAGCGGGGACAGGACCGCGAACACCGGGGAGCTGTTTTTT. Its translation is CASGDRTANTGELFF.

The chain joins TRBV27 to TRBJ1-1, with TRBD1 matching over 8 bases. V trimming: 6 bases; J trimming: 2 bases; junction bases outside the gene matches: 5. CDR1 and CDR2 (germline): MNHEY, SMNVEV (reference sequence). The length of the CDR3 is 14 residues. CDR3 residues: CASSDRGGNTEAFF. CDR3 coding DNA: TGTGCCAGCAGCGACAGGGGTGGAAACACTGAAGCTTTCTTT.

V and J are TRBV10-3 and TRBJ2-1; D uncertain. The germline V and J ends were trimmed by 8 bases and 6 bases, with 11 bases remaining between them. Germline V gene lookup returns CDR1 ENHRY and CDR2 SYGVKD. The CDR3 runs to 12 residues. The chain's CDR3 is CAIGAQFNEQFF. The CDR3 DNA follows: TGTGCCATCGGCGCCCAGTTCAATGAGCAGTTCTTC.

The CDR3 DNA sequence: TGTGCCAGCAGTTTTGGCAGGGGGGAATATGGCTACACCTTC. Translated, it gives CASSFGRGEYGYTF. The chain recombines TRBV28 with TRBJ1-2; TRBD1 aligns across 7 bases. With V trimmed by 3 bases and J by 5 bases, 6 bases remained unmatched. The CDR3 runs to 14 residues. The V gene's germline CDR1 is MDHEN and CDR2 SYDVKM.

The chain links TRBV4-1 to TRBJ2-5; D is ambiguous. This CDR3 spans 13 amino acids. From germline, CDR1 is MGHRA and CDR2 YSYEKL. V was pared by 1 base and J by 0 bases, with 3 bases between. The DNA for the CDR3 is TGCGCCAGCAGCCAAGGGTACCAAGAGACCCAGTACTTC. Its translation is CASSQGYQETQYF.

The V call is TRBV7-3, the J call TRBJ2-2; D gene unclear. Germline loops: CDR1 SGHTA, CDR2 FQGTGA. V shed 4 bases and J shed 7 bases, with 7 bases lying between them. This CDR3 has 12 residues. The CDR3 here is CASSSEGGELFF. The CDR3 DNA is TGTGCCAGCAGCTCCGAAGGCGGGGAGCTGTTTTTT.

V is TRBV30 and J is TRBJ2-7; the D is unclear. V was shortened by 1 base and J by 2 bases, with 12 bases between the two germline ends. Looked up from germline, CDR1 is GTSNPN and CDR2 is SVGIG (reference sequence). CDR3 length equals 14 residues. The CDR3 loop is CAWSGAGNPYEQYF. CDR3 DNA: TGTGCCTGGAGTGGGGCAGGAAACCCCTACGAGCAGTACTTC.

The chain carries TRBV7-6 and TRBJ2-7; D is unresolved. The germline V gene has CDR1 SGHVS and CDR2 FNYEAQ. This CDR3 has 13 residues. Trimming removed 2 bases from V and 6 bases from J, with 11 bases in between. In nucleotides, the CDR3 is TGTGCCAGCAGCTTAACCTGGGCCGCCGAGCAGTACTTC. Protein product: CASSLTWAAEQYF.

The V call is TRBV9, the J call TRBJ2-3; D not certain. The V gene lost 2 bases and the J gene lost 4 bases, with 8 bases spanning the gap. The CDR3 is 13 amino acids. Germline assignment: CDR1 SGDLS and CDR2 YYNGEE. The CDR3 region is CASSVDTPDTQYF. The CDR3 DNA follows: TGTGCCAGCAGCGTCGACACCCCAGATACGCAGTATTTT. Full variable domain (missing parts from reference TRBV9 and TRBJ2-3): DSGVTQTPKHLITATGQRVTLRCSPRSGDLSVYWYQQSLDQGLQFLIQYYNGEERAKGNILERFSAQQFPDLHSELNLSSLELGDSALYFCASSVDTPDTQYFGPGTRLTVL.

V gene TRBV7-9 combines with J gene TRBJ2-7, with D maybe TRBD1 (8 bases). From germline, CDR1 is SEHNR and CDR2 FQNEAQ (reference sequence). Trimming cost V 3 bases and J 0 bases, with 12 bases left between them. The CDR3 covers 15 residues. The CDR3 DNA reads as TGTGCCAGCAGCTTCACAGGGGGGGGCTCCTACGAGCAGTACTTC. Amino acid sequence: CASSFTGGGSYEQYF.

The chain joins TRBV7-2 to TRBJ1-1; no firm D call. The CDR3 extends over 12 amino acids. Germline V CDR1 and CDR2: SGHTA, FQGNSA. Trimming removed 5 bases from V and 6 bases from J, with 10 bases in between. The DNA of the CDR3 is TGTGCCAGCAGCCCGGAGATCCCTGAAGCTTTCTTT. As protein: CASSPEIPEAFF.

The CDR3 DNA is TGTGCCAGCAGCTTAGGAGCAGTTATCAACGAGCAGTACTTC. This codes for CASSLGAVINEQYF. The rearrangement joins TRBV7-9 to TRBJ2-7; D is unclear. Trimming took 1 base from V and 5 from J, leaving 12 bases between them. This CDR3 has 14 residues. The V gene's germline CDR1 is SEHNR and CDR2 FQNEAQ (reference sequence). The full variable domain, rest sourced from reference TRBV7-9 and TRBJ2-7, is DTGVSQNPRHKITKRGQNVTFRCDPISEHNRLYWYRQTLGQGPEFLTYFQNEAQLEKSRLLSDRFSAERPKGSFSTLEIQRTEQGDSAMYLCASSLGAVINEQYFGPGTRLTVT.

The chain recombines TRBV28 with TRBJ2-3; tentatively, D is TRBD2 (6 bases). Germline V lookup: CDR1 MDHEN, CDR2 SYDVKM. V shed 6 bases and J shed 2 bases, with 30 bases lying between them. The CDR3 is made up of 20 amino acids. The chain's CDR3 is CASSSFSLPQGEAITDTQYF. The CDR3 nucleotides are TGTGCCAGCAGCTCGTTTTCTCTTCCCCAAGGGGAGGCCATCACAGATACGCAGTATTTT.

The chain employs TRBV19 and TRBJ2-5, with D possibly being TRBD1 or TRBD2 (5 bases each). The CDR3 is 15 amino acids. Trimming stripped 6 bases from V and 1 base from J, with 15 bases between. The germline V gene has CDR1 LNHDA and CDR2 SQIVND (reference sequence). The CDR3 here is CASSHRDPSQETQYF. The CDR3 DNA sequence: TGTGCCAGTAGCCACCGGGACCCGAGCCAAGAGACCCAGTACTTC.

This chain links TRBV28 with TRBJ2-3; 7 nucleotides line up with TRBD2. Germline lookup yields CDR1 MDHEN and CDR2 SYDVKM. This CDR3 is built from 14 residues. The V segment lost 5 bases and the J segment 4 bases; nucleotides outside the gene matches: 6. Here the CDR3 DNA reads TGTGCCAGCAGTCCCAGCGGGACCCCAGATACGCAGTATTTT. It specifies CASSPSGTPDTQYF.

The chain has TRBV6-1 and TRBJ1-1; no firm D call. There are 13 residues in the CDR3. Germline V gene sequence: CDR1 MNHNS, CDR2 SASEGT. Trimming left V 1 base short and J 1 base short, with 4 bases between. CDR3 sequence (DNA): TGTGCCAGCAGTGAAGATACGAACACTGAAGCTTTCTTT. Translated: CASSEDTNTEAFF.

This clone was detected only once. The chain couples TRBV7-6 to TRBJ2-7; a weak D match, TRBD2 (6 bases). Germline V gene data show CDR1 as SGHVS and CDR2 as FNYEAQ. The CDR3 contains 15 residues. Trimming cost V 5 bases and J 3 bases, with 17 bases left between them. The CDR3 loop reads CASSLDWAGNYEQYF. DNA of the CDR3: TGTGCCAGCAGCCTTGACTGGGCGGGAAACTACGAGCAGTACTTC.